This section outlines one T cell receptor beta chain sequence together with its context. This sample is drawn from a study of cytomegalovirus exposure and HLA in healthy donors. Vbeta (60) and Jbeta (13) primers were used in the PCR. The protocol was immunoSEQ multiplex PCR, while the TCRdb copy is restricted to in-frame clones and leaves out a portion. The sample carries 60,000 to 95,000 clones, about 81% recorded once. Germline CDR1 reads WSHSY; CDR2 reads SAAADI. The J segment lost 7 bases and the V segment lost 9 bases, leaving 14 bases of the junction unmatched. CDR3 size: 15 residues. This receptor was obtained from a woman in her thirties or forties in good health and CMV-seropositive. Sequencing input: PBMCs. The chain has TRBV10-2 and TRBJ2-2; 7 bases align to TRBD1. CDR3 bases: TGCGCCAGTCTACAAGACAGGGAATTTGACGGGGAGCTGTTTTTT. Its protein product is CASLQDREFDGELFF.